Listed here are 15 T cell receptor beta chains from one sample, sequenced in a study of siplizumab effects on memory and regulatory T cells. Only in-frame clones appear in the TCRdb table, and some are missing; sequencing was by immunoSEQ multiplex PCR. The sample lists 100,000 to 120,000 clones, around 93% occurring once. The sample taken for sequencing was CD4+ T cells sorted from blood. These TCRs come from a human donor in good health.

This clone was detected only once. J is TRBJ1-5 and V is TRBV19, with D possibly matching TRBD1 (5 bases). CDR3 size: 15 residues. CDR1 is LNHDA, CDR2 SQIVND, per germline (reference sequence). V lost 6 bases and J 7 bases, leaving 19 bases between the germline ends. The chain's CDR3 is CASSWDLRVGQPQHF. CDR3 in DNA: TGTGCCAGTAGCTGGGACCTAAGGGTGGGCCAGCCCCAGCATTTT.

The chain has TRBV11-2 and TRBJ1-6; D is ambiguous. The CDR3 totals 14 residues. Between the trimmed V and J ends, which lost 2 bases and 8 bases, there was a span of 10 bases. Per germline, CDR1 SGHAT and CDR2 FQNNGV. CDR3 bases: TGTGCCAGCAGCTTATCAGCCATCCATTCACCCCTCCACTTT. Encoded protein: CASSLSAIHSPLHF.

The CDR3 sequence: CASSAVGTSGGPIQQFF. CDR3 in DNA: TGTGCCAGCAGCGCCGTGGGGACTAGCGGGGGACCAATTCAGCAGTTCTTC. The gene calls are TRBV9 and TRBJ2-1, with 14 bases that match TRBD2. Per the germline V gene, CDR1 is SGDLS and CDR2 is YYNGEE. The V gene end was trimmed by 3 bases and the J gene end by 11 bases; junction bases not matched to a gene: 13. The CDR3 has 17 amino acids.

The chain employs TRBV6-1 and TRBJ2-7, with D uncertain. The V end was cut by 5 bases, the J end by 0 bases, with 8 bases between. There are 13 residues in the CDR3. CDR1 and CDR2 from the germline V gene are MNHNS and SASEGT. CDR3 DNA sequence: TGTGCCAGCAGTAGGGCGAGCTCCTACGAGCAGTACTTC. Protein sequence: CASSRASSYEQYF.

The sample holds one count of this clone. This rearrangement joins TRBV2 to TRBJ2-7; weak D call: TRBD1 (6 bases). The V and J ends lost 7 bases and 0 bases respectively, with 13 bases between them. CDR1 is SNHLY and CDR2 is FYNNEI in the germline V gene. The CDR3 loop spans 14 amino acids. The CDR3 is CASMAGVISYEQYF. Here the CDR3 DNA reads TGTGCCAGCATGGCAGGGGTCATCTCCTACGAGCAGTACTTC. The variable domain in full, with the rest retrieved from reference TRBV2 and TRBJ2-7, is EPEVTQTPSHQVTQMGQEVILRCVPISNHLYFYWYRQILGQKVEFLVSFYNNEISEKSEIFDDQFSVERPDGSNFTLKIRSTKLEDSAMYFCASMAGVISYEQYFGPGTRLTVT.

This clone was observed a few times. The rearrangement links TRBV7-9 to TRBJ2-1, with no clear D. Germline values: CDR1 SEHNR, CDR2 FQNEAQ (reference sequence). V gave up 5 bases and J gave up 14 bases, with 13 bases separating them. This CDR3 comprises 11 residues. CDR3 sequence (DNA): TGTGCCAGCAGCGTGCCGCCTGGGGAGTTCTTC. Residues: CASSVPPGEFF.

This clone has only one observation. CDR3 residues: CAISESSGTDTQYF. The CDR3 bases are TGTGCCATCAGTGAGTCTTCGGGCACAGATACGCAGTATTTT. The chain uses TRBV10-3 and TRBJ2-3; D remains ambiguous. V was pared by 0 bases and J by 1 base, with 5 bases between. Germline loops: CDR1 ENHRY, CDR2 SYGVKD. The CDR3 spans 14 residues.

This rearrangement joins TRBV11-3 to TRBJ2-2, with a weak D call TRBD1 (6 bases). Trimming pared 7 bases from V and 6 bases from J, leaving 12 bases between. Germline CDR1 reads SGHNT; CDR2 reads YENEEA. The CDR3 contains 13 residues. CDR3 coding DNA: TGTGCCAGCATGGGGGCGTCTTCCGGGGAGCTGTTTTTT. Protein: CASMGASSGELFF.

This clone was counted a single time. The CDR3: CAISLGASTGTEAFF. The CDR3 DNA is TGTGCCATCAGCCTTGGGGCGTCCACGGGAACTGAAGCTTTCTTT. J is TRBJ1-1 and V is TRBV10-3; TRBD1 might be the D (5 bases). V was clipped by 6 bases and J by 5 bases, with 19 bases between them. The CDR3 is made up of 15 amino acids. Germline V gene data show CDR1 as ENHRY and CDR2 as SYGVKD.

The CDR3 here is CAWSAQGSFGETQYF. The CDR3 nucleotides read TGTGCCTGGAGCGCCCAAGGGAGTTTCGGAGAGACCCAGTACTTC. V and J are TRBV30 and TRBJ2-5, with D perhaps TRBD2 (5 bases). Germline values: CDR1 GTSNPN, CDR2 SVGIG (reference sequence). V was clipped by 3 bases and J by 4 bases, with 18 bases between them. This CDR3 comprises 15 residues.

This clone has only one observation. CDR3 loop: CASSGIPEAFF. As DNA, the CDR3 is TGTGCCAGTAGTGGGATCCCTGAAGCTTTCTTT. The V gene is TRBV19, the J gene TRBJ1-1, with D hard to call. The CDR3 is 11 residues long. Germline values: CDR1 LNHDA, CDR2 SQIVND (reference sequence). V was trimmed by 5 bases and J by 6 bases, leaving 7 bases between them.

V usage is TRBV7-2 and J usage is TRBJ2-7, with 7 bases identical to TRBD1. CDR1 is SGHTA and CDR2 is FQGNSA in the germline V gene. This CDR3 has 14 residues. Trimming took 3 bases from V and 2 from J; bases not matched to a gene: 4. CDR3 nucleotides: TGTGCCAGCAGCTTGGGGACAGTAACCTACGAGCAGTACTTC. Its protein product is CASSLGTVTYEQYF.

The CDR3: CASSPRTGGTDTQYF. The CDR3 nucleotides read TGTGCCAGCAGTCCTCGGACAGGGGGTACAGATACGCAGTATTTT. This chain uses TRBV6-5 with TRBJ2-3; 10 bases map to TRBD1. CDR3 size: 15 residues. Germline V gene data show CDR1 as MNHEY and CDR2 as SVGAGI. The ends lost 5 bases at V and 3 bases at J; junction bases unmatched: 5.

J is TRBJ1-3 and V is TRBV7-9; 7 bases match TRBD1. Looked up from germline, CDR1 is SEHNR and CDR2 is FQNEAQ (reference sequence). The CDR3 consists of 18 residues. V gave up 6 bases and J gave up 0 bases; unmatched junction bases: 14. CDR3 coding DNA: TGTGCCAGCAGATGGGCGGGTAACAGGGGCTACTCTGGAAACACCATATATTTT. Amino acids: CASRWAGNRGYSGNTIYF.

The rearrangement joins TRBV5-1 to TRBJ1-2, with 7 nucleotides matching TRBD1. CDR3 size: 14 residues. Germline assignment: CDR1 SGHRS and CDR2 YFSETQ. V shed 4 bases and J 7 bases; nucleotides not matched to a gene: 10. This chain's CDR3 is CASSSASGGSGYTF. The DNA for the CDR3 is TGCGCCAGCAGCAGTGCGTCAGGGGGTTCTGGCTACACCTTC.